This T cell receptor beta chain was obtained from a study of regulatory T cells in long-lasting Graves disease (dated by TCRdb to 2020 to 2022). The study in broad terms: Newly diagnosed Graves' disease patients had taken antithyroid drugs for less than 3 months. This study used TCR sequencing and RNA sequencing of peripheral blood to compare persistent Graves' disease patients against newly diagnosed Graves' disease patients. The study was conducted in China and was registered as a clinical trial. A total of approximately 35 samples were covered by TCR sequencing, comprising around 13 persistent and roughly 20 newly diagnosed Graves' disease patients.

According to the germline V gene, CDR1 reads SGDLS and CDR2 reads YYNGEE. Counted from cysteine to phenylalanine, this CDR3 has 14 amino acids. Kept here is only the CDR3 DNA, which spans 42 bases and is read in frame from base 1. V is trimmed back by 7 bases and J by 4 bases, and the junction contains 7 bases that no gene match accounts for. Library method: multiplex PCR. This sample was sequenced with an Illumina HiSeq 4000. To build TCR beta libraries, CDR3 regions were amplified by Arm-PCR using iRepertoire HTBI primers. PCR products were gel purified before sequencing. The source study handled its data this way. Across samples, fewer than 70 TRBV and 14 TRBJ segments were identified and used for gene usage analysis of CDR3 amino acid clonotypes. COPE and FqMerger were used to merge filtered high-quality paired reads into contigs. BLAST was used to align contigs to IMGT TRBV, TRBD and TRBJ reference genes, and CDR3 was defined according to IMGT. Any clonotype with a frequency above 0.1% was counted as a highly expanded clone. Repertoire diversity was measured by Shannon entropy, and V-J evenness by the Gini coefficient. Clonotypes shared by more than one individual were considered public. Using fastp at Q25 and MiXCR, TCRdb reprocessed the public reads and kept productive beta chains. Each entry is one CDR3 protein sequence, shown with its most common DNA and genes. These V and J calls originate from TCRdb's pipeline instead of the authors' own analysis. A total of hundreds of thousands of distinct CDR3 sequences appear in this sample, 15% to 18% of them only once. About 24% of the sample rests with the top ten.

This clonotype was detected many times. The antigen it binds to is not known. The sample holds no much larger clone one base away, and base qualities are not on file. Reading the label with the study, this specimen's time point is: newly diagnosed GD, antithyroid drugs for less than 3 months. For both TCR sequencing and RNA sequencing, RNA was extracted from PBMCs using TRIzol. The diagnosis of Graves' disease followed American Thyroid Association guidelines. Recruitment of patients was carried out at an endocrinology department in Xi'an, China. Each patient gave 9 to 10 milliliters of peripheral blood, collected in an EDTA anticoagulant tube. Ficoll Paque Plus density gradient separation was used to isolate PBMCs, and no additional T cell sorting was done. An Agilent 2100 Bioanalyzer and agarose gel were used to check RNA quality, and a NanoDrop 2000 was used to measure RNA concentration. The investigation overall reported the following: Persistent disease showed preferential use of TRBV28, TRBJ1-2 and TRBJ2-5, whereas newly diagnosed disease favored TRBV20-1 and TRBJ2-1. Compared with newly diagnosed patients, patients with persistent Graves' disease had lower TCR Shannon entropy and fewer highly expanded clones, which suggests clonal expansion. The authors noted that the small sample size was a limitation that may lower accuracy. More public clonotypes were shared among persistent patients (more than 2,500) than among newly diagnosed patients (966). Only the TCR beta chain was sequenced and analyzed. Only peripheral blood was studied, because thyroid tissue, the primary lesion, was inaccessible.

The sequence links TRBV9 to TRBJ1-1; the junction holds 10 bases that match TRBD1. The receptor's source is a female donor with Graves disease. The sample consisted of peripheral blood mononuclear cells (PBMCs), taken at new diagnosis, from a patient treated with antithyroid drugs. The CDR3 loop reads CASETGTGATEAFF. Read as DNA, the sequence is TGTGCCAGCGAAACCGGGACAGGGGCCACTGAAGCTTTCTTT.